This TCR beta chain came from a study of blood T cell repertoires in COVID-19. This CDR3 is 13 amino acids long. Germline V CDR1 and CDR2: SGHAT, FQNNGV. Trimming took off 5 bases at V and 4 bases at J, with 10 bases between the two ends. Assay: immunoSEQ multiplex PCR; the TCRdb copy retains only in-frame clones and omits some. The data show roughly 150,000 clones, roughly four fifths seen once. The chain uses TRBV11-2 and TRBJ2-3; no clear D. The sequenced sample was peripheral blood. This clonotype was sampled from a human donor in a cohort sampled during active COVID-19. The DNA of the CDR3 is TGTGCCAGCAGCGCCAGTCGGGCAGATACGCAGTATTTT. Encoded protein: CASSASRADTQYF. Combining the CDR3 with reference TRBV11-2 and TRBJ2-3 gives the whole variable domain EAGVAQSPRYKIIEKRQSVAFWCNPISGHATLYWYQQILGQGPKLLIQFQNNGVVDDSQLPKDRFSAERLKGVDSTLKIQPAKLEDSAVYLCASSASRADTQYFGPGTRLTVL.